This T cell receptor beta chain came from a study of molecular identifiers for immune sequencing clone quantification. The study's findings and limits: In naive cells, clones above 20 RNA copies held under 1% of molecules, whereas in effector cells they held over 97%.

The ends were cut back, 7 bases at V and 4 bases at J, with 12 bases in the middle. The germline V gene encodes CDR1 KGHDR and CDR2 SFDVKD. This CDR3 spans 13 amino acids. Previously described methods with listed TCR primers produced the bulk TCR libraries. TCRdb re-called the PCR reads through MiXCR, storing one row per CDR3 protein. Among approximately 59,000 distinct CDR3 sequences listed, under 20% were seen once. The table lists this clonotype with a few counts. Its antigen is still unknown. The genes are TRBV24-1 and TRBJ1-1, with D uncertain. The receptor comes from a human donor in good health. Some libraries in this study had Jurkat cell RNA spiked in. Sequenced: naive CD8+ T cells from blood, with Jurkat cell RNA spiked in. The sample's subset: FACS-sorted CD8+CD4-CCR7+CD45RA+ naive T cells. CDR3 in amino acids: CATRGGRATEAFF. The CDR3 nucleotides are TGTGCCACCAGGGGCGGGAGAGCCACTGAAGCTTTCTTT.